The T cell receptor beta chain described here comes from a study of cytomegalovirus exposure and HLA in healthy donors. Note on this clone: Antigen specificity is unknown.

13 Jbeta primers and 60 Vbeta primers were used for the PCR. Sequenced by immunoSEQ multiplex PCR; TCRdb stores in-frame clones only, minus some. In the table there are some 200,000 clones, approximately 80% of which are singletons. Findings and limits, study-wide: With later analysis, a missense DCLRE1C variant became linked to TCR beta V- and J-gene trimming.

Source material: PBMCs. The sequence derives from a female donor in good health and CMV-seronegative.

The CDR3 bases are TGTGCCAGCAGTTTATCGATTGCGGGTGAAAAACTGTTTTTT. Its translation: CASSLSIAGEKLFF. J is TRBJ1-4 and V is TRBV27, with D unresolved. Germline CDR1 MNHEY, CDR2 SMNVEV (reference sequence). The CDR3 sequence is 14 residues long. Trimming left V 0 bases short and J 7 bases short, with 9 bases between.